Listed here is a single T cell receptor beta chain. It has no known antigen specificity. At one boundary the junction diverges from the germline segment, which might be a read error. The sample comes from a study of siplizumab effects on memory and regulatory T cells (dated by TCRdb to the late 2010s). Describing the broader study: The effect of the anti-CD2 antibody siplizumab on alloreactive T-cell subsets was examined in allogeneic mixed lymphocyte reactions constructed from human PBMCs. Overall study outcomes, separate from this receptor: Whether proliferating Tregs from siplizumab cultures actually had suppressive function was not functionally confirmed. Siplizumab significantly lowered the cumulative frequency of alloreactive sequences that could be traced to unstimulated CD4+ memory T cells. In reactions with siplizumab, an average of around 70% of mappable alloreactive CD4+ clones were Treg-derived, compared with around 28% in control reactions. Sequences below about 10^-5 frequency were poorly captured, so only a minor fraction of alloreactive clones could be mapped to unstimulated subsets. A naive or memory phenotype could not be assigned to roughly 75-95% of proliferating CD4+ or CD8+ clones. Unstimulated naive T cells appeared more diverse than memory T cells, and naive cells seemed to contribute substantially to the alloresponse.

Libraries were constructed by the immunoSEQ multiplex PCR assay. About 9.1 x 10^4 TCR templates per sample were assayed on the deep sequencing platform. Genomic DNA extracted from sorted T cells was the material used for TCRbeta CDR3 sequencing. The study's processing was this. The R programming language was used for the clonal analysis of the TCRbeta CDR3 data. Alloreactive CD4+ and CD8+ clones were defined by comparing unstimulated samples with post-reaction CFSE-low samples. Alloreactive CD4+ clones were assigned to regulatory or non-regulatory origin by matching sequences to sorted unstimulated Treg and non-Treg repertoires. The clones in this table, taken by TCRdb from immuneACCESS, are in-frame only. Not every clone is retained; where verified, under half of the shortfall comes from an unresolved V gene, and the cause of the rest is unknown. V and J calls and clone size are copied from that table; D and trimming were computed from the DNA. This sample gives 100,000 or so clones in total; around 94% of them show up just once. In total, the top ten clones hold around 0.6% of the sample.

According to the germline V gene (reference sequence), CDR1 reads MNHEY and CDR2 reads SMNVEV. The CDR3 contains 16 residues, cysteine and phenylalanine counted. CDR3 DNA only is kept here, 48 bases in frame from base 1. Sorted unstimulated T cells and proliferating T cells recovered from mixed lymphocyte reactions were subjected to TCRbeta CDR3 sequencing. Fresh whole blood from ten HLA-typed healthy donors served as the source for isolating PBMCs. To map where alloreactive clones came from, CD4+ regulatory T cells in the unstimulated state were FACS-sorted. Material: Tregs sorted from blood. This TCR was recovered from a human donor in good health. This chain joins TRBV27 to TRBJ2-2; 8 bases in the junction line up with TRBD2. This receptor has the CDR3 CVSSRTAGAMTGELFF. The DNA reads as follows: TGTGTCAGCAGCCGCACAGCGGGAGCAATGACCGGGGAGCTGTTTTTT.